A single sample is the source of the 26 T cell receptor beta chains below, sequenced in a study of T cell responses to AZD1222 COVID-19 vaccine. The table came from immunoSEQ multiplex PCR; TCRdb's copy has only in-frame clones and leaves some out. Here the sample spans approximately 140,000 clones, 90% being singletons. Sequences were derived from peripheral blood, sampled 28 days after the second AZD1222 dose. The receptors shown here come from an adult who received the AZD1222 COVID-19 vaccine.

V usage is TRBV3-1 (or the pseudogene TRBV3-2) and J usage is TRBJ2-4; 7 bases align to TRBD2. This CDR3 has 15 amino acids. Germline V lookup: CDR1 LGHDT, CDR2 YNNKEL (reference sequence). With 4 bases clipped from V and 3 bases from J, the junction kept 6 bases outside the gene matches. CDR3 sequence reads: CASSLQAGNKNIQYF. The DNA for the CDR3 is TGTGCCAGCAGCCTTCAAGCGGGGAACAAAAACATTCAGTACTTC.

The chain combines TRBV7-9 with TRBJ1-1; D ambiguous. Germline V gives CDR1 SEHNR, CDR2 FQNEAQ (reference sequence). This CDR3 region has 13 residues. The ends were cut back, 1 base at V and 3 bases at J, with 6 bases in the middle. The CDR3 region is CASSLDADTEAFF. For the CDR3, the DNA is TGTGCCAGCAGCTTAGATGCTGACACTGAAGCTTTCTTT.

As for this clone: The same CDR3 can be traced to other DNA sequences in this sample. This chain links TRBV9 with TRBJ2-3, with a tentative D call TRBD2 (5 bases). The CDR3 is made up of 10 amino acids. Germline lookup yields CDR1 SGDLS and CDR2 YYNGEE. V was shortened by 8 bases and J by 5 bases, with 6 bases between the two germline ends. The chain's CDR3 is CASRGDTQYF. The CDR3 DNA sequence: TGTGCCAGTCGGGGAGATACGCAGTATTTT.

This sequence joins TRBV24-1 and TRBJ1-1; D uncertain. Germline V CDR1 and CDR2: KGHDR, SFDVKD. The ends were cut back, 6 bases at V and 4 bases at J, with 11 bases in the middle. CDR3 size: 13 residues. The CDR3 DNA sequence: TGTGCCACCAGTCCCCGCCATGGCACTGAAGCTTTCTTT. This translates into CATSPRHGTEAFF.

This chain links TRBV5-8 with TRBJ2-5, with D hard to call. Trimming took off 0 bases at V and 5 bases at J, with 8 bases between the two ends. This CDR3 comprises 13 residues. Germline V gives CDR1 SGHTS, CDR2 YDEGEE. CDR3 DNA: TGTGCCAGCAGCTTGGGGGTTTGGGAGACCCAGTACTTC. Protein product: CASSLGVWETQYF.

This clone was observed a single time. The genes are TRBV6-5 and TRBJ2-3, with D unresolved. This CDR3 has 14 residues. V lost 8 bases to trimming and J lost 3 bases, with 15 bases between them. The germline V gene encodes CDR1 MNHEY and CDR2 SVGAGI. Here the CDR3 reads CASFVGSWTDTQYF. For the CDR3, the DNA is TGTGCCAGCTTCGTGGGTAGTTGGACAGATACGCAGTATTTT.

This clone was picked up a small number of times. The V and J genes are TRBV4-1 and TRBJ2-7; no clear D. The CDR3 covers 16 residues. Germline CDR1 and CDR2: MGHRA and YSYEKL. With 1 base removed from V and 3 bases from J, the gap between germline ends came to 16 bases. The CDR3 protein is CASSQARGASSYEQYF. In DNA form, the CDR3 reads TGCGCCAGCAGCCAAGCCAGAGGCGCGAGTAGCTACGAGCAGTACTTC.

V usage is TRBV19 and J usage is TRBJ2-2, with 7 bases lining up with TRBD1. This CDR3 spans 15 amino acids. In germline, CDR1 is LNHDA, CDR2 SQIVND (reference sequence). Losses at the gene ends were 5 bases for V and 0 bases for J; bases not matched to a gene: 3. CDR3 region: CASSLGTANTGELFF. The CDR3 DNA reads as TGTGCCAGTAGTCTGGGGACAGCGAACACCGGGGAGCTGTTTTTT.

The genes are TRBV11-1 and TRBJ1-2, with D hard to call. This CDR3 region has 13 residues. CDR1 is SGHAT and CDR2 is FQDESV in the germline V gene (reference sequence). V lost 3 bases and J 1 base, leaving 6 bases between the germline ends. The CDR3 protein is CASSLEGNYGYTF. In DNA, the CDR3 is TGTGCCAGCAGCTTGGAGGGTAACTATGGCTACACCTTC.

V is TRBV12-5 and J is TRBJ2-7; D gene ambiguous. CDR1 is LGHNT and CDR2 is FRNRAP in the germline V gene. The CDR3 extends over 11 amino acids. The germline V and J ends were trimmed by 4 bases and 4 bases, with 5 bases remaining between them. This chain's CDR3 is CASGSVYEQYF. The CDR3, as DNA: TGTGCTAGTGGTTCAGTTTACGAGCAGTACTTC. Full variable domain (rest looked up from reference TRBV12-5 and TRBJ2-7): DARVTQTPRHKVTEMGQEVTMRCQPILGHNTVFWYRQTMMQGLELLAYFRNRAPLDDSGMPKDRFSAEMPDATLATLKIQPSEPRDSAVYFCASGSVYEQYFGPGTRLTVT.

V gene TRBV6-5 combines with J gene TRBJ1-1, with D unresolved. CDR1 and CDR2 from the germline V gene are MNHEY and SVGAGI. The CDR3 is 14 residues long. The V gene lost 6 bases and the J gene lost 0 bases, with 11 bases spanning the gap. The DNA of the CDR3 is TGTGCCAGCAGAACCGGGCAGATGAACACTGAAGCTTTCTTT. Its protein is CASRTGQMNTEAFF.

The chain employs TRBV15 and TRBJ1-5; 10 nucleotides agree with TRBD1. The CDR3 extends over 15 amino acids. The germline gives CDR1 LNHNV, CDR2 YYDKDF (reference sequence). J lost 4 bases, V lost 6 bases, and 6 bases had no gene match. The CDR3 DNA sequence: TGTGCCACCAGGGATCGGACAGGGGGTAATCAGCCCCAGCATTTT. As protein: CATRDRTGGNQPQHF.

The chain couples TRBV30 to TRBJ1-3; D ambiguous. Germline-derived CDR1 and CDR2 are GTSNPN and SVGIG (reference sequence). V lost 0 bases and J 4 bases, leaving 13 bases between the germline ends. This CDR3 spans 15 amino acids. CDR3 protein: CAWSVPVGRGNTIYF. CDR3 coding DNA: TGTGCCTGGAGTGTACCAGTGGGAAGGGGAAACACCATATATTTT.

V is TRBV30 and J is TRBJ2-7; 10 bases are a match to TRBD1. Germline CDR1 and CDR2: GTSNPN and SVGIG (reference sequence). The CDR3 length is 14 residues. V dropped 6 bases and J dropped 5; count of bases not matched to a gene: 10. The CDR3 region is CACYFDRGLNEQYF. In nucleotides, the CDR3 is TGTGCCTGCTACTTTGACAGGGGGCTGAACGAGCAGTACTTC. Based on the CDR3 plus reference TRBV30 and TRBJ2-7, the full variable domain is SQTIHQWPATLVQPVGSPLSLECTVEGTSNPNLYWYRQAAGRGLQLLFYSVGIGQISSEVPQNLSASRPQDRQFILSSKKLLLSDSGFYLCACYFDRGLNEQYFGPGTRLTVT.

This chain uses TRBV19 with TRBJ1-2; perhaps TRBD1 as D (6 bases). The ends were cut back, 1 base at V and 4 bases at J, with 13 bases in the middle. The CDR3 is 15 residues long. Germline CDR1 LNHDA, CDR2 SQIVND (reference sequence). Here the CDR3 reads CASSIVGGSSYGYTF. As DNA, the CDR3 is TGTGCCAGTAGTATAGTTGGGGGCTCGTCCTATGGCTACACCTTC.

The CDR3 region has the DNA TGTGCCAGCAGTGGACTGAATTCACCCCTCCACTTT. The encoded protein is CASSGLNSPLHF. The V gene is TRBV6-2 or TRBV6-3, the J gene TRBJ1-6; D is ambiguous. The V gene lost 5 bases and the J gene lost 7 bases, with 6 bases spanning the gap. Germline V gene lookup returns CDR1 MNHEY and CDR2 SVGEGT. This CDR3 contains 12 residues.

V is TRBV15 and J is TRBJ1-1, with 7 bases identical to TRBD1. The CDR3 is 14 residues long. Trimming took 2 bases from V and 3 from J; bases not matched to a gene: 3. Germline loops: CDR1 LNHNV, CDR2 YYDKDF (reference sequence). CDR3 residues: CATSRRQGDTEAFF. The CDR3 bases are TGTGCCACCAGCAGACGACAGGGAGACACTGAAGCTTTCTTT.

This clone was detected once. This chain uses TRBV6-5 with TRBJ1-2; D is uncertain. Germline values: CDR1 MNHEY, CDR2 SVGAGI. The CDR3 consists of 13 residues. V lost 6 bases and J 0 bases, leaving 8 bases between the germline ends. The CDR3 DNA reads TGTGCCAGCAGGGGGATTTCTAACTATGGCTACACCTTC. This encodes CASRGISNYGYTF.

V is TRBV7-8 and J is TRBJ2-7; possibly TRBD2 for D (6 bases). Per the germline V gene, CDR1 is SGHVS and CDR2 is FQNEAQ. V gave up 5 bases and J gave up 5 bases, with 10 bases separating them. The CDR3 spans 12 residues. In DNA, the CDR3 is TGTGCCAGCAGCCCTTGGGGGGACGAGCAGTACTTC. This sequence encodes CASSPWGDEQYF.

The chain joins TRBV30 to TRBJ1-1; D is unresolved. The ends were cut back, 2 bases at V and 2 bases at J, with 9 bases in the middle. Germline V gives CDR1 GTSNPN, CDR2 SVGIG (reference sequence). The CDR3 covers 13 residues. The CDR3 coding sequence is TGTGCCTGGAGTACACGGTCCAACACTGAAGCTTTCTTT. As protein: CAWSTRSNTEAFF.

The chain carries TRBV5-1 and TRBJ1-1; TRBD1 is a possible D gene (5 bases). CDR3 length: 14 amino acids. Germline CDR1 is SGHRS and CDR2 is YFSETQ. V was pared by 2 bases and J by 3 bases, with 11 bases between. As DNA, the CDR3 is TGCGCCAGCAGCTTAGTCGGGGGAGACACTGAAGCTTTCTTT. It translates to CASSLVGGDTEAFF. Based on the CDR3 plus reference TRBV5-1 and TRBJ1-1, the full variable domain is KAGVTQTPRYLIKTRGQQVTLSCSPISGHRSVSWYQQTPGQGLQFLFEYFSETQRNKGNFPGRFSGRQFSNSRSEMNVSTLELGDSALYLCASSLVGGDTEAFFGQGTRLTVV.

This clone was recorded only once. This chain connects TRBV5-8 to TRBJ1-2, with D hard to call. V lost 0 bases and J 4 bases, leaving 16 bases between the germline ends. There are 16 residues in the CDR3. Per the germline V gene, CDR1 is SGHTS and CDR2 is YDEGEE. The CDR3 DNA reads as TGTGCCAGCAGCTTGGCGTCTTCACCGGGGAGCTATGGCTACACCTTC. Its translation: CASSLASSPGSYGYTF.

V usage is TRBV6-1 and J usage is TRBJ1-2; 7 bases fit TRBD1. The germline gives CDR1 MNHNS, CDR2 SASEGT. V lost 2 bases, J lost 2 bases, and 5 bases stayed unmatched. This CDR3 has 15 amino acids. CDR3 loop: CASSEIGGANYGYTF. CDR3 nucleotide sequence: TGTGCCAGCAGTGAAATAGGGGGCGCAAACTATGGCTACACCTTC.

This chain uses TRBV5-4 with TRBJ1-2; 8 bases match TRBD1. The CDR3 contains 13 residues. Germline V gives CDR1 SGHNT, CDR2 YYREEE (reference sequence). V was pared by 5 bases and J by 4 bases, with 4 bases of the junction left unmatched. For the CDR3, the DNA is TGTGCCAGCAGTCCAGGGGGCGCCTATGGCTACACCTTC. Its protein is CASSPGGAYGYTF. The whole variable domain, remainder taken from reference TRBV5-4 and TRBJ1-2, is ETGVTQSPTHLIKTRGQQVTLRCSSQSGHNTVSWYQQALGQGPQFIFQYYREEENGRGNFPPRFSGLQFPNYSSELNVNALELDDSALYLCASSPGGAYGYTFGSGTRLTVV.

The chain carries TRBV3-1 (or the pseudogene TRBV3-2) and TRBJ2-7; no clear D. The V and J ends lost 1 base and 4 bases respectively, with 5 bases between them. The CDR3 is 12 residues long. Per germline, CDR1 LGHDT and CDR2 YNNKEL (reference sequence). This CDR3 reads CASSQAGYEQYF. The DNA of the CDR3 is TGTGCCAGCAGCCAAGCAGGTTACGAGCAGTACTTC.

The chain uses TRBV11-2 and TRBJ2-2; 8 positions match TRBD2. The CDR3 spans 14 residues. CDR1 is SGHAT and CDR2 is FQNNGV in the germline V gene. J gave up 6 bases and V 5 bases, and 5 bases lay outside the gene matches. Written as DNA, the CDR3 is TGTGCCAGCAGCCCCAGGACTAGCTCCGGGGAGCTGTTTTTT. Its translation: CASSPRTSSGELFF.